The 27 T cell receptor beta chains reported below all come from one sample, sequenced in a study of T cell repertoires in cytomegalovirus infection. Their cognate antigens are unknown. TCRdb re-called the reads through MiXCR, storing one row per CDR3 protein. The sample contains around 770,000 distinct CDR3 sequences, 25% to 35% of which appear only once. Sample: cultured CD8+ T cells from PBMCs, taken from culture after CMV antigen stimulation. These receptors were taken from a human donor in good health (CMV status not recorded). Some clones in this sample may be carry-over from other donors' samples.

This clonotype was recorded a few times. CDR3 sequence (DNA): TGCGCCAGCAGCCATTACAGGTACCCGAACACTGAAGCTTTCTTT. It codes for CASSHYRYPNTEAFF. J is TRBJ1-1 and V is TRBV4-1; D possibly corresponds to TRBD1 (5 bases). Trimming pared 3 bases from V and 1 base from J, leaving 12 bases between. The CDR3 consists of 15 residues. From germline, CDR1 is MGHRA and CDR2 YSYEKL.

This clonotype was detected ten times or more. V gene TRBV7-2 combines with J gene TRBJ1-1; D possibly corresponds to TRBD1 (5 bases). The CDR3 runs 16 residues. Per the germline V gene, CDR1 is SGHTA and CDR2 is FQGNSA. The V gene lost 5 bases and the J gene lost 2 bases, with 18 bases spanning the gap. The CDR3 nucleotides are TGTGCCAGCAGCAAAGTCTCGGGGCTTACTAACACTGAAGCTTTCTTT. It is translated as CASSKVSGLTNTEAFF.

There are many counts of this clonotype. The genes are TRBV7-6 and TRBJ1-3; 7 bases are shared with TRBD1. V trimming: 6 bases; J trimming: 4 bases; junction bases outside the gene matches: 6. The germline CDR1 and CDR2 sequences are SGHVS and FNYEAQ. The CDR3 is 14 residues long. The CDR3 is CASSSPGQGNTIYF. The DNA of the CDR3 is TGTGCCAGCAGTTCACCGGGACAGGGAAACACCATATATTTT. The variable domain in full, completed from reference TRBV7-6 and TRBJ1-3, reads GAGVSQSPRYKVTKRGQDVALRCDPISGHVSLYWYRQALGQGPEFLTYFNYEAQQDKSGLPNDRFSAERPEGSISTLTIQRTEQRDSAMYRCASSSPGQGNTIYFGEGSWLTVV.

The table lists this clonotype with many counts. The chain links TRBV7-8 to TRBJ2-1, with D possibly TRBD1 on 6 matching bases. The CDR3 is 16 residues long. Germline loops: CDR1 SGHVS, CDR2 FQNEAQ. Trimming stripped 5 bases from V and 0 bases from J, with 14 bases between. CDR3 sequence reads: CASSPPGTSSYNEQFF. The DNA of the CDR3 is TGTGCCAGCAGCCCACCCGGGACAAGCTCCTACAATGAGCAGTTCTTC. Based on the CDR3 plus reference TRBV7-8 and TRBJ2-1, the full variable domain is GAGVSQSPRYKVAKRGQDVALRCDPISGHVSLFWYQQALGQGPEFLTYFQNEAQLDKSGLPSDRFFAERPEGSVSTLKIQRTQQEDSAVYLCASSPPGTSSYNEQFFGPGTRLTVL.

This clonotype was picked up a small number of times. For the CDR3, the DNA is TGCAGCGTCTGGGAGGGTGACACTGAAGCTTTCTTT. It encodes CSVWEGDTEAFF. This chain uses TRBV29-1 with TRBJ1-1; D is unresolved. V was trimmed by 6 bases and J by 3 bases, leaving 11 bases between them. Per germline, CDR1 SQVTM and CDR2 ANQGSEA. This CDR3 is 12 amino acids long.

The chain couples TRBV25-1 to TRBJ2-5; 9 bases match TRBD2. The CDR3 has 16 amino acids. Per germline, CDR1 MGHDK and CDR2 SYGVNS. Unmatched junction bases numbered 11, after V lost 8 bases and J lost 1 base. The DNA of the CDR3 is TGTGCCAGCGGAGACTTCAGCGGGGGGTTCCAAGAGACCCAGTACTTC. Amino acid sequence: CASGDFSGGFQETQYF.

This rearrangement joins TRBV10-1 to TRBJ2-4; 8 bases map to TRBD1. This CDR3 spans 16 amino acids. V trimming: 3 bases; J trimming: 7 bases; junction bases outside the gene matches: 11. Germline loops: CDR1 WNHNN, CDR2 SYGVQD (reference sequence). CDR3 nucleotides: TGCGCCAGCAGTGAAGCTTATCAGGGGGCAAAGAACATTCAGTACTTC. It yields the protein CASSEAYQGAKNIQYF.

This clonotype was detected ten times or more. The gene calls are TRBV7-2 and TRBJ2-5, with D perhaps TRBD2 (7 bases). Per the germline V gene, CDR1 is SGHTA and CDR2 is FQGNSA. V lost 8 bases and J 2 bases, leaving 18 bases between the germline ends. This CDR3 region has 15 residues. The CDR3: CASSRGGGVQETQYF. The CDR3 nucleotides are TGTGCCAGCTCTCGCGGGGGCGGGGTTCAAGAGACCCAGTACTTC.

The chain carries TRBV27 and TRBJ1-1; 7 positions agree with TRBD1. CDR3 size: 16 residues. CDR1 and CDR2 from the germline V gene are MNHEY and SMNVEV (reference sequence). V shed 0 bases, J shed 4 bases, and the junction held 8 bases outside the gene matches. The DNA for the CDR3 is TGTGCCAGCAGTTTATCTGCATATCACAGGGGCACTGAAGCTTTCTTT. This codes for CASSLSAYHRGTEAFF.

This clonotype was recorded many times. The J gene is TRBJ1-1, the V gene TRBV12-3 or TRBV12-4; D is perhaps TRBD1 (5 bases). The ends were cut back, 5 bases at V and 2 bases at J, with 18 bases in the middle. The CDR3 has 16 amino acids. Here the CDR3 DNA reads TGTGCCAGCAGTAACCCCGGGGGTCCCCATAACACTGAAGCTTTCTTT. Protein sequence: CASSNPGGPHNTEAFF.

This clonotype was recorded a few times. This sequence joins TRBV10-2 and TRBJ2-7, with D perhaps given as TRBD1 or TRBD2 (5 bases each). Trimming shortened V by 2 bases and J by 3 bases, and 14 bases separated the two germline ends. Germline CDR1 and CDR2: WSHSY and SAAADI. The CDR3 length is 15 residues. The CDR3 protein is CASSEPLLGVYEQYF. CDR3 DNA sequence: TGCGCCAGCAGTGAGCCCCTCTTGGGGGTCTACGAGCAGTACTTC.

This clonotype came up a few times. A much larger clone lies one base from this, so it may be a read error. The V gene is TRBV13, the J gene TRBJ2-3; D unclear. Germline V gives CDR1 PRHDT, CDR2 FYEKMQ (reference sequence). There are 12 residues in the CDR3. V was pared by 5 bases and J by 3 bases, with 6 bases between. The CDR3 coding sequence is TGTGCCAGCAGCCCCCAGACAGATACGCAGTATTTT. The encoded protein is CASSPQTDTQYF.

This chain connects TRBV6-2 or TRBV6-3 to TRBJ2-2; no firm D call. V shed 8 bases and J shed 1 base, with 20 bases lying between them. Germline V lookup: CDR1 MNHEY, CDR2 SVGEGT. There are 17 residues in the CDR3. The CDR3 is CASGPSTGTRNTGELFF. In nucleotides, the CDR3 is TGTGCCAGCGGACCTTCTACGGGCACCCGGAACACCGGGGAGCTGTTTTTT.

This clonotype was seen only a few times. The chain employs TRBV7-9 and TRBJ1-2; D not resolved. Germline V gene data show CDR1 as SEHNR and CDR2 as FQNEAQ (reference sequence). Trimming took 2 bases from V and 2 from J, leaving 12 bases between them. The CDR3 has 15 residues. As DNA, the CDR3 is TGTGCCAGCAGCTTATTAATCGGCGGGAACTATGGCTACACCTTC. This encodes CASSLLIGGNYGYTF.

The rearrangement uses TRBV7-9 and TRBJ2-1; 10 bases line up with TRBD2. The trim removed 4 bases at V and 10 bases at J, leaving 13 bases unmatched. Germline assignment: CDR1 SEHNR and CDR2 FQNEAQ (reference sequence). The CDR3 spans 16 residues. In DNA form, the CDR3 reads TGTGCCAGCAGCTCCAGACTAGCGGGTTTTCATGGAGAGCAGTTCTTC. Translated: CASSSRLAGFHGEQFF.

The chain uses TRBV7-6 and TRBJ2-3; TRBD1 aligns across 10 bases. Germline V gene data show CDR1 as SGHVS and CDR2 as FNYEAQ. The CDR3 loop spans 17 amino acids. V shed 5 bases, J shed 0 bases, and the junction held 8 bases outside the gene matches. CDR3 bases: TGTGCCAGCAGCCCCGGGACAGGGGTGCTTAGCACAGATACGCAGTATTTT. It encodes CASSPGTGVLSTDTQYF.

V is TRBV2 and J is TRBJ2-2, with D unclear. Germline CDR1 is SNHLY and CDR2 is FYNNEI. The V end lost 4 bases, the J end lost 1 base, and 10 bases lay between the germline ends. CDR3 length: 15 amino acids. The CDR3 nucleotides read TGTGCCAGCAGTGGGCGACCCAGGAACACCGGGGAGCTGTTTTTT. Protein product: CASSGRPRNTGELFF.

The chain carries TRBV13 and TRBJ1-1; D unclear. Trimming took 7 bases from V and 1 from J, leaving 13 bases between them. Germline V lookup: CDR1 PRHDT, CDR2 FYEKMQ (reference sequence). CDR3 length: 14 residues. The CDR3 here is CASTSGRRNTEAFF. The CDR3 nucleotides are TGTGCCAGCACCTCGGGAAGACGGAACACTGAAGCTTTCTTT.

The V and J genes are TRBV7-6 and TRBJ2-4; 13 nucleotides line up with TRBD2. The CDR3 consists of 17 residues. With V trimmed by 5 bases and J by 2 bases, 6 bases remained unmatched. Germline V gene sequence: CDR1 SGHVS, CDR2 FNYEAQ. The CDR3 coding sequence is TGTGCCAGCAGCGATACTAGCGGGGGGGCCCCCAAAAACATTCAGTACTTC. Protein: CASSDTSGGAPKNIQYF.

In its sample, this clonotype was seen a few times. The V gene is TRBV20-1, the J gene TRBJ1-1; TRBD1 might be the D (6 bases). V was pared by 2 bases and J by 4 bases, with 8 bases between. This CDR3 contains 12 residues. CDR1 and CDR2 from the germline V gene are DFQATT and SNEGSKA (reference sequence). The CDR3 nucleotides are TGCAGTGCTAGAAAGGGGGGCACTGAAGCTTTCTTT. Its protein product is CSARKGGTEAFF.

The chain employs TRBV5-5 and TRBJ2-5; D gene ambiguous. Germline lookup yields CDR1 SGHKS and CDR2 YYEKEE (reference sequence). The CDR3 extends over 15 amino acids. Trimming took off 0 bases at V and 2 bases at J, with 11 bases between the two ends. CDR3 DNA sequence: TGTGCCAGCAGCTTGGTTCTGCACATGCAAGAGACCCAGTACTTC. It specifies CASSLVLHMQETQYF.

V gene TRBV12-5 combines with J gene TRBJ1-2; 7 bases are shared with TRBD1. With 5 bases clipped from V and 3 bases from J, the junction kept 9 bases outside the gene matches. Germline V gene sequence: CDR1 LGHNT, CDR2 FRNRAP. This CDR3 has 15 amino acids. CDR3 coding DNA: TGTGCTAGTGGTCCCCCCGACAGGGACGACTATGGCTACACCTTC. The encoded protein is CASGPPDRDDYGYTF.

This clonotype showed up just a few times. The CDR3 DNA reads TGTGCCAGCGGGGATTTCGGGACAGAAGGCTACGAGCAGTACTTC. It translates to CASGDFGTEGYEQYF. The chain employs TRBV6-1 and TRBJ2-7; 7 nucleotides line up with TRBD1. Germline CDR1 reads MNHNS; CDR2 reads SASEGT. The V and J ends lost 8 bases and 3 bases, in that order; junction bases with no gene match: 13. The CDR3 extends over 15 amino acids.

The V and J genes are TRBV6-1 and TRBJ2-5, with 8 bases lining up with TRBD2. The CDR3 sequence is 15 residues long. V was clipped by 2 bases and J by 5 bases; unmatched bases: 7. The germline V gene encodes CDR1 MNHNS and CDR2 SASEGT. The CDR3 protein is CASSEIRGGRETQYF. CDR3 DNA sequence: TGTGCCAGCAGTGAAATTCGGGGGGGCCGGGAGACCCAGTACTTC.

The chain couples TRBV14 to TRBJ1-6; D is unresolved. The CDR3 extends over 13 amino acids. Germline V CDR1 and CDR2: SGHDN, FVKESK. V was trimmed by 3 bases and J by 7 bases, leaving 7 bases between them. The CDR3 is CASSHTGNSPLHF. The DNA of the CDR3 is TGTGCCAGCAGCCATACGGGCAATTCACCCCTCCACTTT.

This clonotype was seen at least ten times. The rearrangement uses TRBV4-1 and TRBJ2-5, with D perhaps TRBD1 or TRBD2 (7 bases each). V shed 0 bases and J shed 5 bases, with 13 bases lying between them. Germline V gives CDR1 MGHRA, CDR2 YSYEKL. This CDR3 has 15 amino acids. The CDR3: CASSQEGRGGETQYF. CDR3 nucleotide sequence: TGCGCCAGCAGCCAAGAGGGCAGGGGGGGGGAGACCCAGTACTTC.

This clonotype is a singleton in its sample. The CDR3: CASSQGDVARGDTQYF. For the CDR3, the DNA is TGCGCCAGCAGCCAGGGGGACGTCGCTCGGGGCGATACGCAGTATTTT. The chain has TRBV4-3 and TRBJ2-3, with D perhaps TRBD1 or TRBD2 (5 bases each). This CDR3 is 16 amino acids long. With 3 bases removed from V and 6 bases from J, the gap between germline ends came to 19 bases. Germline-derived CDR1 and CDR2 are LGHNA and YSLEER.